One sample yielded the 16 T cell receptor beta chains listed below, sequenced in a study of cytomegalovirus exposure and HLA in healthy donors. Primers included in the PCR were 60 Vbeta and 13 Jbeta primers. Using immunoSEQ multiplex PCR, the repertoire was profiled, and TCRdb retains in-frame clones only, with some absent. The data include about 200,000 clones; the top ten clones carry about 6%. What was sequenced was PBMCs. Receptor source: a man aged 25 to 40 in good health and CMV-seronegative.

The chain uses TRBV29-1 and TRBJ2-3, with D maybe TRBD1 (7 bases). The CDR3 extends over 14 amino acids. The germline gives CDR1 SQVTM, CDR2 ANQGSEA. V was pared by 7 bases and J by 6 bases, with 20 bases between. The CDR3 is CSALSQGRSDTQYF. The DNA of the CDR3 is TGCAGCGCCCTGTCACAGGGGAGGTCGGATACGCAGTATTTT.

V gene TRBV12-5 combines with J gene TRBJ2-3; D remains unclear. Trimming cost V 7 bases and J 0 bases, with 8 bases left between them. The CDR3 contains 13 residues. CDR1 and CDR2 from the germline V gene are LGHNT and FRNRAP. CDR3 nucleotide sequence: TGTGCTAGTGACAACCCTAGCACAGATACGCAGTATTTT. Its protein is CASDNPSTDTQYF.

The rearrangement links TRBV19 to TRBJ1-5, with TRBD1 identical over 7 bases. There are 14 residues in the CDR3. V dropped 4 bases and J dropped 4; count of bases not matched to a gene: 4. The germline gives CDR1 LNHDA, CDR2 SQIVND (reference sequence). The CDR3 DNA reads TGTGCCAGTAGTAACAGGGGTGATAATCAGCCCCAGCATTTT. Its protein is CASSNRGDNQPQHF.

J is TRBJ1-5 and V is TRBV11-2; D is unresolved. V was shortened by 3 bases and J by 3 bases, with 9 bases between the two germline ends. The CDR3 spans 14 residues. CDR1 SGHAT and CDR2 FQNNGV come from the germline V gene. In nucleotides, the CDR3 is TGTGCCAGCAGCTTTAGTACAGACAATCAGCCCCAGCATTTT. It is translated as CASSFSTDNQPQHF.

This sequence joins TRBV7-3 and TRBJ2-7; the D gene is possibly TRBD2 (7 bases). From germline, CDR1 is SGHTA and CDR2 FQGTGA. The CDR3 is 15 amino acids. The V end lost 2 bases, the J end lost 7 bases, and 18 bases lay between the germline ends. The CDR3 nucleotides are TGTGCCAGCAGCTTACTCGGGGGGCCACTACGGGAGCAGTACTTC. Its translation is CASSLLGGPLREQYF.

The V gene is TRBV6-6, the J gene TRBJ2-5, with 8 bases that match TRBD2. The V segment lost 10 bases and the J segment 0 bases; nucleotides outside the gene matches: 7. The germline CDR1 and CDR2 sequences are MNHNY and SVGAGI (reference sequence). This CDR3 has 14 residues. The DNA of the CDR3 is TGTGCCATCGGGAGGGGCACCAACCAAGAGACCCAGTACTTC. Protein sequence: CAIGRGTNQETQYF.

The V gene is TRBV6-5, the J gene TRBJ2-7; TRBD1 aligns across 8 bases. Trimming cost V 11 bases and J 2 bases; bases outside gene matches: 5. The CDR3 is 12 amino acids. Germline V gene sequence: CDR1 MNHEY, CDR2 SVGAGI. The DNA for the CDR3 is TGTGCCTGTGGGACAGGTCCCTACGAGCAGTACTTC. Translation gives CACGTGPYEQYF.

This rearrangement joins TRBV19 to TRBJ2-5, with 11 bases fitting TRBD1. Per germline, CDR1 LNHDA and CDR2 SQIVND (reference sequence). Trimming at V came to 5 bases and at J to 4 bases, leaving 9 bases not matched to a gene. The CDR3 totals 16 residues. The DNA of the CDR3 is TGTGCCAGTAGTGTCCGACGGACAGGGGGCGTAGAGACCCAGTACTTC. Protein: CASSVRRTGGVETQYF.

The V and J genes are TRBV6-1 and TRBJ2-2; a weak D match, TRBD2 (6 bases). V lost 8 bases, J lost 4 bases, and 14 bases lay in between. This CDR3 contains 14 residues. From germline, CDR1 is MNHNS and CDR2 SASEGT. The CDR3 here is CASPPGAGTGELFF. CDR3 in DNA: TGTGCCAGCCCTCCGGGAGCGGGCACCGGGGAGCTGTTTTTT.

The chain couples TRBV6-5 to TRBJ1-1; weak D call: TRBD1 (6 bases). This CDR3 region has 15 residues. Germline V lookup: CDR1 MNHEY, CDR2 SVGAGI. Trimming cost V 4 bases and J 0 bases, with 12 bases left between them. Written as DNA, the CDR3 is TGTGCCAGCAGTTCCCCGGGACACGTGAACACTGAAGCTTTCTTT. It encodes CASSSPGHVNTEAFF.

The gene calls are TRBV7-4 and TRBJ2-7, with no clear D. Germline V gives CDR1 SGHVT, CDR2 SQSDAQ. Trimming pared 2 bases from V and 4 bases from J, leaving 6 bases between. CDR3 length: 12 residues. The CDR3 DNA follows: TGTGCCAGCAGCTTATCGGGTTACGAGCAGTACTTC. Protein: CASSLSGYEQYF.

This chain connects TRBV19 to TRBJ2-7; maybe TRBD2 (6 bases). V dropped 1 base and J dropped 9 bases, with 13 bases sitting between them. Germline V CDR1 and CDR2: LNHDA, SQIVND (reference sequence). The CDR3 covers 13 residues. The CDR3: CASSIAGREVQYF. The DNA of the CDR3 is TGTGCCAGTAGTATAGCCGGCAGGGAGGTGCAGTACTTC.

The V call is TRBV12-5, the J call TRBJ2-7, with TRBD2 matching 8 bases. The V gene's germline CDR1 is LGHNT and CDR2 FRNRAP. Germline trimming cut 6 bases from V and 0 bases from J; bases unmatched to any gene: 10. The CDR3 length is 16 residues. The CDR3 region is CASGPGGGPYSYEQYF. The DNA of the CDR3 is TGTGCTAGTGGACCGGGGGGGGGCCCCTACTCCTACGAGCAGTACTTC.

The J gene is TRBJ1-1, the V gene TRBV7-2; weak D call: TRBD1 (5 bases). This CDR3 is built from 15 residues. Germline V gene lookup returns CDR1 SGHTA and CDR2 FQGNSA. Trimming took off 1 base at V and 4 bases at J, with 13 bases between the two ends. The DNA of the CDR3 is TGTGCCAGCAGCTTAGGGCAGGGATGGGGCACTGAAGCTTTCTTT. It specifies CASSLGQGWGTEAFF.

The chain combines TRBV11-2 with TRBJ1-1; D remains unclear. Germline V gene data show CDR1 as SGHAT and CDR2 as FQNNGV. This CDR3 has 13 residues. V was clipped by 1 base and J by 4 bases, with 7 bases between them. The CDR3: CASSLVDGTEAFF. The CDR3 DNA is TGTGCCAGCAGCTTAGTAGATGGCACTGAAGCTTTCTTT.

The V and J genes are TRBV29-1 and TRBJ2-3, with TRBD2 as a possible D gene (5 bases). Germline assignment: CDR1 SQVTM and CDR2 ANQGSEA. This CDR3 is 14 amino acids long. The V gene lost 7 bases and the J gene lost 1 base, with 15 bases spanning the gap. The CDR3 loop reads CSARRAEGTDTQYF. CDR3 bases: TGCAGCGCCCGTCGAGCGGAGGGCACAGATACGCAGTATTTT.